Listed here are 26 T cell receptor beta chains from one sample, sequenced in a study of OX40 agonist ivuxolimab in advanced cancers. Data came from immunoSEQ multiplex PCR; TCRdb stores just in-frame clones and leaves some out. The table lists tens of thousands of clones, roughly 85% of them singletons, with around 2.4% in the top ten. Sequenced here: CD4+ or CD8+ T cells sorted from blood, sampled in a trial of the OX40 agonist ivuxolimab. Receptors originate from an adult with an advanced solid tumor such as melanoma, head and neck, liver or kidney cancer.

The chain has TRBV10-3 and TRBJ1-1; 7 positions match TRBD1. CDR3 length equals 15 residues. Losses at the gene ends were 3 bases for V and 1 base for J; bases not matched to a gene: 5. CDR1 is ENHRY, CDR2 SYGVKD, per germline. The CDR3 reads CAISELQGRNTEAFF. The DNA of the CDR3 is TGTGCCATCAGTGAACTACAGGGGAGGAACACTGAAGCTTTCTTT.

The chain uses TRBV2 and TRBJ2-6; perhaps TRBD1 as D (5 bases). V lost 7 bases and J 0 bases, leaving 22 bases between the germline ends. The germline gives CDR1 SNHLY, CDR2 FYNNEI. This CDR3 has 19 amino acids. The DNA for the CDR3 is TGTGCCAGCATTATGGACACCTCTATGCCTTTCTCTGGGGCCAACGTCCTGACTTTC. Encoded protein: CASIMDTSMPFSGANVLTF.

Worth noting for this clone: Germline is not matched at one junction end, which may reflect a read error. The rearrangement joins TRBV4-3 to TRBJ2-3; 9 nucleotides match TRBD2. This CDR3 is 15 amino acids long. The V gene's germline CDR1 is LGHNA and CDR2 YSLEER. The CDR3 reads CASSGSGGEIDAQYF. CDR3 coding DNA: TGCGCCAGCAGTGGTAGCGGGGGCGAGATAGATGCGCAGTATTTT.

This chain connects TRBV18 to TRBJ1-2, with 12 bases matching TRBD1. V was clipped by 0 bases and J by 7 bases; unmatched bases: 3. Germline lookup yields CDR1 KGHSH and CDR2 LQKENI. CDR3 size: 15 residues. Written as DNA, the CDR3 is TGTGCCAGCTCACCACCGGGGACAGGGGGCTTTGGCTACACCTTC. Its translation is CASSPPGTGGFGYTF.

The CDR3: CASSLIGTSSQETQYF. The CDR3, as DNA: TGTGCCAGCAGCTTAATTGGGACTAGCAGCCAAGAGACCCAGTACTTC. V is TRBV7-3 and J is TRBJ2-5; 9 bases fit TRBD2. After removal of 1 base from V and 1 base from J, the junction contained 4 bases not matched to a gene. Germline V gene sequence: CDR1 SGHTA, CDR2 FQGTGA. The CDR3 is 16 amino acids.

DNA of the CDR3: TGTGCCAGCAGTTATTTGGGACAGCAATACTATGGCTACACCTTC. This sequence encodes CASSYLGQQYYGYTF. V gene TRBV6-6 combines with J gene TRBJ1-2; TRBD1 aligns across 7 bases. V dropped 3 bases and J dropped 3; count of bases not matched to a gene: 7. Germline loops: CDR1 MNHNY, CDR2 SVGAGI (reference sequence). This CDR3 comprises 15 residues.

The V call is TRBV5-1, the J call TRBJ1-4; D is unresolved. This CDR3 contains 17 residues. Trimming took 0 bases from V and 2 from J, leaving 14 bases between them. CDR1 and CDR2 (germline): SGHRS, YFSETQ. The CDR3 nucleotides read TGCGCCAGCAGCTTGGCGCCAGCGGTGGTTACTAATGAAAAACTGTTTTTT. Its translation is CASSLAPAVVTNEKLFF.

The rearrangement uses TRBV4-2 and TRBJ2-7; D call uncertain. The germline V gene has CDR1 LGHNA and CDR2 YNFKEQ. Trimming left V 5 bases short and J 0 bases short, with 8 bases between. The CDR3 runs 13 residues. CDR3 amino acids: CASSLVPSYEQYF. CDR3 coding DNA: TGTGCCAGCAGCTTGGTCCCCTCCTACGAGCAGTACTTC.

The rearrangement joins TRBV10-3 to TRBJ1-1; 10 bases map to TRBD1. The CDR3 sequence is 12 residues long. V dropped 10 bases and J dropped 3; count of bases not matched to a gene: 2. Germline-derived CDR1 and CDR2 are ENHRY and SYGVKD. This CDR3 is CASGQGDTEAFF. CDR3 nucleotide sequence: TGTGCCAGTGGACAGGGGGACACTGAAGCTTTCTTT.

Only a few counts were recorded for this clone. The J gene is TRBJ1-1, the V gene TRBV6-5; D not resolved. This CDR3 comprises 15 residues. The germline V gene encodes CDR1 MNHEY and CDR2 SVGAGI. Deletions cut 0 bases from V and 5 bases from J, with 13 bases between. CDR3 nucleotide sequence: TGTGCCAGCAGTTACTCAGGGAATTCGCGGACTGAAGCTTTCTTT. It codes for CASSYSGNSRTEAFF.

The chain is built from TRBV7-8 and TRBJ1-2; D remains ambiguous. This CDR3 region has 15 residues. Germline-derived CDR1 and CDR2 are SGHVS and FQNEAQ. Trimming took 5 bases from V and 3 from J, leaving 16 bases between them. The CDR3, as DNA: TGTGCCAGCAGCCCTCAAAGGGCGATTTACTATGGCTACACCTTC. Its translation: CASSPQRAIYYGYTF.

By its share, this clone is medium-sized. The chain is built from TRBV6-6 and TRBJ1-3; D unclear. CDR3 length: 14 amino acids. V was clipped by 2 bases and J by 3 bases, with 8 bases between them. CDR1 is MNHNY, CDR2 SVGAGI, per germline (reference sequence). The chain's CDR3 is CASSYTTSGNTIYF. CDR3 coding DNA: TGTGCCAGCAGTTACACTACAAGTGGAAACACCATATATTTT.

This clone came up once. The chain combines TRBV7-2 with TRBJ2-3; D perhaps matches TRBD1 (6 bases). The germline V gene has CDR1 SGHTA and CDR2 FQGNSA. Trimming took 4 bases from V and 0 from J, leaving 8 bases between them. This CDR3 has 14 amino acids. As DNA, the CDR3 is TGTGCCAGCAGCTGGACAGTTAGCACAGATACGCAGTATTTT. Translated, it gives CASSWTVSTDTQYF.

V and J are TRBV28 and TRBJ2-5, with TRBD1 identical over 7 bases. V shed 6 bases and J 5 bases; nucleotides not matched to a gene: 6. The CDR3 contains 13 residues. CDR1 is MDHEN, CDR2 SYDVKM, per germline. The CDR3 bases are TGTGCCAGCAGCGTCGAGGGGGCGGAGACCCAGTACTTC. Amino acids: CASSVEGAETQYF.

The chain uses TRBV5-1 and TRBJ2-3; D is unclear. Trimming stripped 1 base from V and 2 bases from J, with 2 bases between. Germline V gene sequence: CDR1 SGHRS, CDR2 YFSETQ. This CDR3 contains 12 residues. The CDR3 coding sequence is TGCGCCAGCAGCTTGAACACAGATACGCAGTATTTT. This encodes CASSLNTDTQYF.

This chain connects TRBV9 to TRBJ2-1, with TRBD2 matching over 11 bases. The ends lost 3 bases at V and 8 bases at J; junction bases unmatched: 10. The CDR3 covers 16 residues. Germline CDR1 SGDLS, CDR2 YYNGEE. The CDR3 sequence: CASSAVLAGGGYEQFF. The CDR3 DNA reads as TGTGCCAGCAGCGCGGTTCTAGCGGGGGGTGGGTATGAGCAGTTCTTC.

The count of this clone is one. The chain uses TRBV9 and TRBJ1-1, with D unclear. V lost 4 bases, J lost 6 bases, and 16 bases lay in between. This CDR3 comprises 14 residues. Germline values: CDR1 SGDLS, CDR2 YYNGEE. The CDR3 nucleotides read TGTGCCAGCAGCTCCGGACCCATCAACGCTGAAGCTTTCTTT. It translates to CASSSGPINAEAFF.

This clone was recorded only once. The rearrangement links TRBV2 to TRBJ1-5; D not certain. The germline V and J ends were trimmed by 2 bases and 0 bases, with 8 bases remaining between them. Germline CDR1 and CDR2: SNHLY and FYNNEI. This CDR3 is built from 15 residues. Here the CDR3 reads CASSERHPSNQPQHF. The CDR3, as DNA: TGTGCCAGCAGTGAAAGGCACCCTAGCAATCAGCCCCAGCATTTT.

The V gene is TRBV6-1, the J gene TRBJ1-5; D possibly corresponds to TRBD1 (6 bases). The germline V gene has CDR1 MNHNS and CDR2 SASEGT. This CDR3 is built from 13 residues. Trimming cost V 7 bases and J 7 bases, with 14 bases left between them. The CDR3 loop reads CASTPDRSQPQHF. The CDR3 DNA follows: TGTGCCAGCACCCCAGACAGGTCCCAGCCCCAGCATTTT.

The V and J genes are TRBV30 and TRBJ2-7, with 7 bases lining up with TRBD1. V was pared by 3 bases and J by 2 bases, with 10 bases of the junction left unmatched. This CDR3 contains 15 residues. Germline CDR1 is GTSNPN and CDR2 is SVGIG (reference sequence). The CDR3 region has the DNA TGTGCCTGGAGCAGGACAGGAGTAGCCACCTACGAGCAGTACTTC. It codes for CAWSRTGVATYEQYF.

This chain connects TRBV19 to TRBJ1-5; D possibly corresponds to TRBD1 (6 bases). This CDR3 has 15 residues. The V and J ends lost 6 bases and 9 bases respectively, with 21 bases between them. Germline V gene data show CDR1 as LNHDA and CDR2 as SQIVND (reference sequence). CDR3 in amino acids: CASSSQTGSGGPQHF. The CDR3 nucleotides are TGTGCCAGTAGCTCCCAAACAGGGTCGGGTGGGCCCCAGCATTTT.

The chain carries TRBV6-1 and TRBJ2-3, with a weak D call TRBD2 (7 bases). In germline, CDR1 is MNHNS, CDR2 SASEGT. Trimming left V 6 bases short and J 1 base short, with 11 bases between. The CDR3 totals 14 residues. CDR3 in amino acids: CASRGGLGTDTQYF. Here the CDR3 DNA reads TGTGCCAGCAGGGGGGGGCTGGGCACAGATACGCAGTATTTT.

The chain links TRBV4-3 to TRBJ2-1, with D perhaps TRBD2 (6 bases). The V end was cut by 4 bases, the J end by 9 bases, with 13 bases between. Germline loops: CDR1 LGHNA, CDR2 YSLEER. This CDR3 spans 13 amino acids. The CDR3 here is CASSPQRGGEQFF. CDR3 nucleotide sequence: TGCGCCAGCAGCCCCCAAAGGGGAGGTGAGCAGTTCTTC.

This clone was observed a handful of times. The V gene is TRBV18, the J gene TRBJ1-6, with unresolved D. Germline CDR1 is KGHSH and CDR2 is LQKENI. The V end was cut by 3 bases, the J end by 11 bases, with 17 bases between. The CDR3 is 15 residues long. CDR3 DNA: TGTGCCAGCTCACCGGGAGGCAGTCCTTGGCCACCCCTCCACTTT. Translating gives CASSPGGSPWPPLHF.

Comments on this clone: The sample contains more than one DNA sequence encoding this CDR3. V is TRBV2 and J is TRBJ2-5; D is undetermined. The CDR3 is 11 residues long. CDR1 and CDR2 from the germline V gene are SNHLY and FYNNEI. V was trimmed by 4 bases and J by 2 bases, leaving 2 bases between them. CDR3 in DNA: TGTGCCAGCAGTGCACAAGAGACCCAGTACTTC. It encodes CASSAQETQYF.

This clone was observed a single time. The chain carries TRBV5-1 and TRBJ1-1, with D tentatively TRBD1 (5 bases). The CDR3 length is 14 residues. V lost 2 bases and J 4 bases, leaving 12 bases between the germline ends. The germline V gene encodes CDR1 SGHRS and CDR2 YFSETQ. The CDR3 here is CASSFGGVGTEAFF. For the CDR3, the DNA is TGCGCCAGCAGCTTCGGGGGGGTTGGCACTGAAGCTTTCTTT.